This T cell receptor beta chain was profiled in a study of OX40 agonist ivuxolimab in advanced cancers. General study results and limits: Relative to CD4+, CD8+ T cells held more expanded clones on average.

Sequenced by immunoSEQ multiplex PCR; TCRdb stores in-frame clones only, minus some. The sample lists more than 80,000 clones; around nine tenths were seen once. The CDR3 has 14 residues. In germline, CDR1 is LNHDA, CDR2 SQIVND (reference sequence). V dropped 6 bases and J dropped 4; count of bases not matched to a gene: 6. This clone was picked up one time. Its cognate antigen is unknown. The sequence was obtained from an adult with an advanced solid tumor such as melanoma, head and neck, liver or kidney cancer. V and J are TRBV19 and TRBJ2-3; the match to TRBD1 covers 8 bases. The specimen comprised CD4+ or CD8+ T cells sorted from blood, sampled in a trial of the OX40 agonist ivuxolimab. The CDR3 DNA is TGTGCCAGTAGGCGGGACAGGTCCCCAGATACGCAGTATTTT. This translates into CASRRDRSPDTQYF. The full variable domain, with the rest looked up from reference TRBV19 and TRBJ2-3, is DGGITQSPKYLFRKEGQNVTLSCEQNLNHDAMYWYRQDPGQGLRLIYYSQIVNDFQKGDIAEGYSVSREKKESFPLTVTSAQKNPTAFYLCASRRDRSPDTQYFGPGTRLTVL.